The 19 T cell receptor beta chains presented below share a single source sample, sequenced in a study of response to subunit inactivated influenza vaccine (dated by TCRdb to the late 2010s). Library generation was performed with RT-PCR. Sequencing was carried out with an Illumina HiSeq 2500. TCRdb passed the public sequencing reads through fastp at Q25 and MiXCR, retaining productive beta sequences. Every distinct CDR3 protein forms one entry, paired with its most common genes and DNA. This sample lists approximately 730,000 distinct CDR3 sequences; approximately 15% were detected once. 6.5% to 8.5% of the sample is in the top ten clones. Sequencing used PBMCs from blood, obtained around two weeks before vaccination. The receptors stem from a man over 45 who received an inactivated influenza vaccine. Donor details come from another sample of the same person, matched by shared clones.

A few counts support this clonotype. V gene TRBV6-1 combines with J gene TRBJ2-4; possibly TRBD1 for D (7 bases). CDR3 size: 14 residues. Germline-derived CDR1 and CDR2 are MNHNS and SASEGT. V was pared by 8 bases and J by 8 bases, with 19 bases between. CDR3 protein: CASAGRQGVDIQYF. CDR3 in DNA: TGTGCCAGCGCTGGGAGGCAGGGGGTGGACATTCAGTACTTC.

This sequence joins TRBV5-1 and TRBJ2-1; the D gene is possibly TRBD2 (5 bases). CDR1 and CDR2 (germline): SGHRS, YFSETQ. V was cut by 0 bases and J by 9 bases, with 16 bases left in between. The CDR3 loop spans 15 amino acids. CDR3 amino acids: CASSLEARGMGEQFF. The CDR3 nucleotides are TGCGCCAGCAGCTTGGAAGCGCGAGGGATGGGTGAGCAGTTCTTC. Full variable domain (remainder filled in from reference TRBV5-1 and TRBJ2-1): KAGVTQTPRYLIKTRGQQVTLSCSPISGHRSVSWYQQTPGQGLQFLFEYFSETQRNKGNFPGRFSGRQFSNSRSEMNVSTLELGDSALYLCASSLEARGMGEQFFGPGTRLTVL.

This clonotype came up a few times. The chain joins TRBV4-1 to TRBJ2-1, with D possibly matching TRBD2 (5 bases). In germline, CDR1 is MGHRA, CDR2 YSYEKL. The CDR3 is 16 residues long. V was shortened by 4 bases and J by 0 bases, with 13 bases between the two germline ends. The CDR3: CASSPLTGFSYNEQFF. Written as DNA, the CDR3 is TGCGCCAGCAGCCCCCTGACGGGGTTCTCCTACAATGAGCAGTTCTTC.

This rearrangement joins TRBV5-5 to TRBJ2-2, with D tentatively TRBD2 (5 bases). The CDR3 is 15 residues long. Trimming left V 4 bases short and J 5 bases short, with 15 bases between. The germline CDR1 and CDR2 sequences are SGHKS and YYEKEE (reference sequence). CDR3 sequence: CASSMDSIETGELFF. CDR3 sequence (DNA): TGTGCCAGCAGCATGGACTCGATCGAGACCGGGGAGCTGTTTTTT.

CDR3 nucleotides: TGCAGTGCTAGAGATCTCGCCCGACCATTGACGTACAATGAGCAGTTCTTC. Translating gives CSARDLARPLTYNEQFF. This chain uses TRBV20-1 with TRBJ2-1; no clear D gene. The CDR3 consists of 17 residues. V was trimmed by 0 bases and J by 4 bases, leaving 19 bases between them. From germline, CDR1 is DFQATT and CDR2 SNEGSKA (reference sequence).

Only a few counts were recorded for this clonotype. The V gene is TRBV19, the J gene TRBJ2-1; possible D gene TRBD2, 5 bases. The CDR3 consists of 11 residues. Trimming removed 2 bases at V and 9 bases at J, with 5 bases between. Per germline, CDR1 LNHDA and CDR2 SQIVND (reference sequence). The CDR3 DNA is TGTGCCAGTAGTATACGGGGTGAGCAGTTCTTC. Its translation is CASSIRGEQFF.

The chain employs TRBV29-1 and TRBJ1-2; D is ambiguous. Trimming shortened V by 8 bases and J by 4 bases, and 14 bases separated the two germline ends. The CDR3 contains 12 residues. Germline V gene data show CDR1 as SQVTM and CDR2 as ANQGSEA. As DNA, the CDR3 is TGCAGCACACAAAGCGGGCCCTATGGCTACACCTTC. Translating gives CSTQSGPYGYTF. Full variable domain (rest looked up from reference TRBV29-1 and TRBJ1-2): SAVISQKPSRDICQRGTSLTIQCQVDSQVTMMFWYRQQPGQSLTLIATANQGSEATYESGFVIDKFPISRPNLTFSTLTVSNMSPEDSSIYLCSTQSGPYGYTFGSGTRLTVV.

In this sample, this clonotype turned up a few times. This rearrangement joins TRBV20-1 to TRBJ2-7; D may correspond to TRBD1 or TRBD2 (5 bases each). V lost 6 bases and J 2 bases, leaving 17 bases between the germline ends. CDR1 and CDR2 (germline): DFQATT, SNEGSKA (reference sequence). The CDR3 runs to 14 residues. CDR3 in amino acids: CSAGPGPATYEQYF. The CDR3, as DNA: TGCAGTGCGGGTCCGGGACCAGCTACCTACGAGCAGTACTTC.

This rearrangement joins TRBV12-3 or TRBV12-4 to TRBJ2-5; 11 bases map to TRBD1. After removal of 6 bases from V and 6 bases from J, the junction contained 9 bases not matched to a gene. This CDR3 is 15 amino acids long. Written as DNA, the CDR3 is TGTGCCAGCAGCCTTAGGACAGGGGGCGGAAAGACCCAGTACTTC. Translation: CASSLRTGGGKTQYF.

This chain links TRBV4-1 with TRBJ1-2; D uncertain. Per germline, CDR1 MGHRA and CDR2 YSYEKL. V was pared by 2 bases and J by 2 bases, with 9 bases between. The length of the CDR3 is 14 residues. The CDR3 protein is CASSQPDKNYGYTF. The CDR3, as DNA: TGCGCCAGCAGCCAACCAGACAAGAACTATGGCTACACCTTC.

The J gene is TRBJ2-3, the V gene TRBV5-5; possibly TRBD2 for D (6 bases). V was trimmed by 3 bases and J by 3 bases, leaving 11 bases between them. The CDR3 has 14 residues. Germline CDR1 is SGHKS and CDR2 is YYEKEE (reference sequence). CDR3 nucleotides: TGTGCCAGCAGCTGGGAGGTTCGGACAGATACGCAGTATTTT. Translating gives CASSWEVRTDTQYF.

On this clonotype itself: Its ends do not fully match the called genes, so a read error is possible. The CDR3 DNA reads TGTGCCATCAGTTCTCCCTCGGCCCCCTCCATTTCTGGGGCCAACGTCCTGACTTTC. Protein: CAISSPSAPSISGANVLTF. The chain employs TRBV12-3 or TRBV12-4 and TRBJ2-6; no clear D gene. This CDR3 has 19 amino acids.

CDR3 region: CASTVGGRFEQYF. Written as DNA, the CDR3 is TGTGCCAGCACTGTGGGGGGACGGTTCGAGCAGTACTTC. This chain joins TRBV5-5 and TRBJ2-7, with a tentative D call TRBD2 (6 bases). Trimming cost V 6 bases and J 6 bases, with 16 bases left between them. The CDR3 is 13 amino acids. The germline gives CDR1 SGHKS, CDR2 YYEKEE (reference sequence).

The rearrangement uses TRBV7-2 and TRBJ1-5; D might be TRBD1 (5 bases). The CDR3 runs to 14 residues. V was pared by 3 bases and J by 3 bases, with 9 bases between. Germline CDR1 is SGHTA and CDR2 is FQGNSA. CDR3 residues: CASSFEGNNQPQHF. As DNA, the CDR3 is TGTGCCAGCAGCTTCGAGGGGAACAATCAGCCCCAGCATTTT.

The sample holds a few counts of this clonotype. This rearrangement joins TRBV2 to TRBJ2-2; D is ambiguous. Trimming took 6 bases from V and 7 from J, leaving 15 bases between them. Per the germline V gene, CDR1 is SNHLY and CDR2 is FYNNEI. The CDR3 length is 14 residues. CDR3 sequence: CASRPRSIVGELFF. CDR3 coding DNA: TGTGCCAGCAGACCACGATCGATCGTCGGGGAGCTGTTTTTT.

This clonotype was seen a handful of times. The chain is built from TRBV4-3 and TRBJ1-4; TRBD1 might be the D (6 bases). This CDR3 has 16 amino acids. V lost 1 base and J 3 bases, leaving 12 bases between the germline ends. Germline V lookup: CDR1 LGHNA, CDR2 YSLEER. The CDR3 DNA is TGCGCCAGCAGCCAAGCTAGTGGGGGCCCTAATGAAAAACTGTTTTTT. Protein sequence: CASSQASGGPNEKLFF.

In its sample, this clonotype was seen a few times. The chain employs TRBV6-2 or TRBV6-3 and TRBJ2-5; D is undetermined. V was clipped by 6 bases and J by 2 bases, with 10 bases between them. The CDR3 has 13 amino acids. Germline CDR1 MNHEY, CDR2 SVGEGT. The CDR3 is CASSPKVQETQYF. The CDR3 DNA reads as TGTGCCAGCAGCCCGAAGGTACAAGAGACCCAGTACTTC.

This clonotype has ten or more counts. V gene TRBV4-3 combines with J gene TRBJ2-3; D is unclear. The CDR3 consists of 12 residues. The V gene's germline CDR1 is LGHNA and CDR2 YSLEER. V dropped 1 base and J dropped 6 bases, with 5 bases sitting between them. The CDR3 reads CASSQGSDTQYF. DNA of the CDR3: TGCGCCAGCAGCCAAGGTTCCGATACGCAGTATTTT.

V is TRBV7-2 and J is TRBJ2-1, with 11 bases fitting TRBD2. This CDR3 has 15 amino acids. CDR1 is SGHTA and CDR2 is FQGNSA in the germline V gene. Trimming at V came to 4 bases and at J to 4 bases, leaving 3 bases not matched to a gene. CDR3 DNA sequence: TGTGCCAGCAGCTCTAGCGGGGGGAAATACAATGAGCAGTTCTTC. Translating it yields CASSSSGGKYNEQFF.